This record covers a single T cell receptor beta chain. Antigen: not known. Profiled with immunoSEQ multiplex PCR; TCRdb holds only in-frame clones, not every one. The sample lists fewer than 100,000 clones, about 85% occurring once. Looked up from germline, CDR1 is MNHEY and CDR2 is SMNVEV (reference sequence). The V end lost 5 bases, the J end lost 6 bases, and 21 bases lay between the germline ends. The CDR3 totals 16 residues. The sample is drawn from a study of cytotoxic CD8 clonotypes in ibrutinib-treated CLL. Study results and caveats: Clonality, elevated at ibrutinib response, dropped back toward baseline at progression.

V and J are TRBV27 and TRBJ2-3; D gene unclear. The sequence was collected from a human donor with chronic lymphocytic leukemia. The source material was PBMCs, sampled after 12 months of ibrutinib treatment. The DNA of the CDR3 is TGTGCCAGCAGTCGAGCCCACCAGAGGCCCTGGGATACGCAGTATTTT. Amino acid sequence: CASSRAHQRPWDTQYF.